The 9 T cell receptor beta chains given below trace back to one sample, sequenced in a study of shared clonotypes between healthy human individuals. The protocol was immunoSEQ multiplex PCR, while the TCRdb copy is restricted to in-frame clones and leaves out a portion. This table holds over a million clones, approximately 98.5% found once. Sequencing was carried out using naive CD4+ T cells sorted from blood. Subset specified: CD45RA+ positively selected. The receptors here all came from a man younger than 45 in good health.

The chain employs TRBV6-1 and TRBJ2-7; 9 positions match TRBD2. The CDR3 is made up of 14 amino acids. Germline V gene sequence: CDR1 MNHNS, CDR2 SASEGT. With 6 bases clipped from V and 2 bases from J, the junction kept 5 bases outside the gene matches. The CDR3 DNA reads TGTGCCAGCAGGCGGGCTAGCGGGGCCTACGAGCAGTACTTC. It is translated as CASRRASGAYEQYF.

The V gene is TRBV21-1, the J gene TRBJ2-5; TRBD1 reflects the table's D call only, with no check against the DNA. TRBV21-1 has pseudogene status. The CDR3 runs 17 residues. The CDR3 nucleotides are TGTGCCAGCAGCAAAGTTAGGGGTCCGGACAGGGAAGAGACCCAGTACTTC. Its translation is CASSKVRGPDREETQYF.

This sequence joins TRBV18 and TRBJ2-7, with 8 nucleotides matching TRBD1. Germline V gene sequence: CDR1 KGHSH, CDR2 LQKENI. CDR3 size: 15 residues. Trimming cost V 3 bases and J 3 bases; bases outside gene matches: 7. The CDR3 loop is CASSPRTGTFYEQYF. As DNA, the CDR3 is TGTGCCAGCTCACCGAGGACAGGGACCTTCTACGAGCAGTACTTC. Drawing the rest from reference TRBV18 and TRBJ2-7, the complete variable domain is NAGVMQNPRHLVRRRGQEARLRCSPMKGHSHVYWYRQLPEEGLKFMVYLQKENIIDESGMPKERFSAEFPKEGPSILRIQQVVRGDSAAYFCASSPRTGTFYEQYFGPGTRLTVT.

This CDR3 is CASSRIAGELFF. The DNA of the CDR3 is TGTGCCAGCAGCCGAATAGCGGGGGAGCTGTTTTTT. This chain links TRBV7-3 with TRBJ2-2, with D possibly TRBD2 on 5 matching bases. V lost 5 bases to trimming and J lost 8 bases, with 9 bases between them. Germline CDR1 and CDR2: SGHTA and FQGTGA. This CDR3 has 12 residues.

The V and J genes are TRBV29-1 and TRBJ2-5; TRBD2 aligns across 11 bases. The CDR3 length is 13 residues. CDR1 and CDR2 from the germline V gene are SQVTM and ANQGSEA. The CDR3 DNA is TGCGATACCGGGACTAGCGGTTCAGAGACCCAGTACTTC. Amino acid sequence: CDTGTSGSETQYF.

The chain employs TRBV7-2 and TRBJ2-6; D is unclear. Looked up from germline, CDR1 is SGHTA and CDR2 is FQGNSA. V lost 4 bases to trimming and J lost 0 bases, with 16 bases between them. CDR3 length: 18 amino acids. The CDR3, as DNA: TGTGCCAGCAGCTATTTACGGGCCGTTTACTCTGGGGCCAACGTCCTGACTTTC. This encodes CASSYLRAVYSGANVLTF.

The chain's CDR3 is CASSQGEKTYMYF. CDR3 DNA sequence: TGCGCCAGCAGCCAGGGCGAGAAAACTTACATGTATTTT. V and J are TRBV4-3 and TRBJ2-3; D not certain. There are 13 residues in the CDR3. Germline V gives CDR1 LGHNA, CDR2 YSLEER. V dropped 3 bases and J dropped 14 bases, with 18 bases sitting between them.

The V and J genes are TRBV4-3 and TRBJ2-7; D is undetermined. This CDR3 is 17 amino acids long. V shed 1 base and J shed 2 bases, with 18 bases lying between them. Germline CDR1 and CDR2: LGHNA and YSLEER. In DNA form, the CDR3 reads TGCGCCAGCAGCCAAGGCTCGTTCCCGGCAGGAACCTACGAGCAGTACTTC. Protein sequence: CASSQGSFPAGTYEQYF.

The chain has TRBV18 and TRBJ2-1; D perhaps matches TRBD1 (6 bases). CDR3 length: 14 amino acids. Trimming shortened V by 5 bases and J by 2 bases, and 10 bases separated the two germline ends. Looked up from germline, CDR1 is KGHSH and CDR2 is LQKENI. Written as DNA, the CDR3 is TGTGCCAGCTCATACAGGGACCCCTACAATGAGCAGTTCTTC. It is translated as CASSYRDPYNEQFF.